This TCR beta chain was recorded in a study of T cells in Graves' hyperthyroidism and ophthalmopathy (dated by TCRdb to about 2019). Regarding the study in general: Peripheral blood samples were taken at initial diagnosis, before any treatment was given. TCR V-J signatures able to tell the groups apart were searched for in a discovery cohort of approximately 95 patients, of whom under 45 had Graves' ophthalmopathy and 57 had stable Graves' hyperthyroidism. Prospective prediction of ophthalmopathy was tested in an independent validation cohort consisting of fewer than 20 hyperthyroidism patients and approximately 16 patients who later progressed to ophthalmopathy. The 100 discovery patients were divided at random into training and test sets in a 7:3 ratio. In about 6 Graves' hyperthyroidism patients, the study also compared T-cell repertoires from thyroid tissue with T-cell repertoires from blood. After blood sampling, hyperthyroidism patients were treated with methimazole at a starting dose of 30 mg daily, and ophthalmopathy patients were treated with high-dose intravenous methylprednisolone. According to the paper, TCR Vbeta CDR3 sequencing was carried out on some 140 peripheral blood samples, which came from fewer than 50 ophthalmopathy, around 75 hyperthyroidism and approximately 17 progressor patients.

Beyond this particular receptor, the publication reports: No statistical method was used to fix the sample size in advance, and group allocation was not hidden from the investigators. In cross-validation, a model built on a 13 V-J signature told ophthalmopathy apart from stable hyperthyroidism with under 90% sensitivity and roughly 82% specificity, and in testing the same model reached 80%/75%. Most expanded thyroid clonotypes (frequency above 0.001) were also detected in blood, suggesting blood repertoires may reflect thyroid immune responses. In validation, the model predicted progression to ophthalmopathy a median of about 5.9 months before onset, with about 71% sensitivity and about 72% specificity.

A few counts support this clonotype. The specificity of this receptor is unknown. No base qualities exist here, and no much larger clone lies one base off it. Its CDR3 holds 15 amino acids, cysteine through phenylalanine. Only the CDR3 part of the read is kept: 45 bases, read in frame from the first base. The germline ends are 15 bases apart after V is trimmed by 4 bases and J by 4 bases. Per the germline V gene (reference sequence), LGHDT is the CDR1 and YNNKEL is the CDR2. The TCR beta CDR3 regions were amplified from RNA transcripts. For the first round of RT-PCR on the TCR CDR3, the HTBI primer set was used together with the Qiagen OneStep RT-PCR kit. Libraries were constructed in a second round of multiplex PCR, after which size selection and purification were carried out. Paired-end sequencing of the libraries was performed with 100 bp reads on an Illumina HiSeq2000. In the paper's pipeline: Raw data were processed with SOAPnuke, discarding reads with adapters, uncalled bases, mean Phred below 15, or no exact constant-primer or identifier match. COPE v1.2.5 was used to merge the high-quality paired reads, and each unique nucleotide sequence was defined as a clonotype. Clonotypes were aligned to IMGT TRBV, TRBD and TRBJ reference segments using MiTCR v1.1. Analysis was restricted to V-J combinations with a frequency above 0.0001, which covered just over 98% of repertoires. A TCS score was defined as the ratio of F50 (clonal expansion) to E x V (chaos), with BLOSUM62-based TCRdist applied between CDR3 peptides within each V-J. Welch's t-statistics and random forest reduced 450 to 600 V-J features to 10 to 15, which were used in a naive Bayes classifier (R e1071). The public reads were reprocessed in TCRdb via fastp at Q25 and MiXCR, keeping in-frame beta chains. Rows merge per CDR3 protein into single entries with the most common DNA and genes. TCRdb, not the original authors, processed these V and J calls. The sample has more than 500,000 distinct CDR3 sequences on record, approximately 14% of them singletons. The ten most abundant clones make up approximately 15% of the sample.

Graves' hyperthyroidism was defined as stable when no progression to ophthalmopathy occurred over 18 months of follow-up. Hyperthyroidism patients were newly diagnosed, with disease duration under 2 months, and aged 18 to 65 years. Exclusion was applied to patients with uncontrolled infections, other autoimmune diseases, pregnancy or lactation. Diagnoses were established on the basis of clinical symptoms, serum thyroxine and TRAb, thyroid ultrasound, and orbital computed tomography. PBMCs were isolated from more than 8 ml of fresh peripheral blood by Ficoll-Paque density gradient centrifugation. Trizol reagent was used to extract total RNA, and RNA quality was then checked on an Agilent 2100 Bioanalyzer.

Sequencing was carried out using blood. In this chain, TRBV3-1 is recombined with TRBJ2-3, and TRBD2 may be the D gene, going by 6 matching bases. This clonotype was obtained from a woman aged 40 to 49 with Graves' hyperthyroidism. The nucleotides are TGTGCCAGCAGCCCGCGGGACCGAGGGGCAGATACGCAGTATTTT. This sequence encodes CASSPRDRGADTQYF.